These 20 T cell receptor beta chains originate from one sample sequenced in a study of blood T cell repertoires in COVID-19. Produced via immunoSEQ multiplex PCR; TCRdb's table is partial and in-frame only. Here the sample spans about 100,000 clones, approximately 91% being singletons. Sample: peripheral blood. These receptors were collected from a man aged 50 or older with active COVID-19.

Here the CDR3 DNA reads TGTGCCAGCAGCTCCCAGCGGGGGGACAATGAGCAGTTCTTC. Amino acid sequence: CASSSQRGDNEQFF. The chain links TRBV5-4 to TRBJ2-1, with 9 bases fitting TRBD2. Germline values: CDR1 SGHNT, CDR2 YYREEE (reference sequence). V shed 3 bases, J shed 5 bases, and the junction held 3 bases outside the gene matches. The CDR3 has 14 residues.

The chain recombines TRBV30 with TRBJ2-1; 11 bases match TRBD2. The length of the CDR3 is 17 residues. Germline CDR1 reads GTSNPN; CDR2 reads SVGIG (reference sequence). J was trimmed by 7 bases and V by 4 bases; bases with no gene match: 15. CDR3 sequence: CAWILAGGVGITNEQFF. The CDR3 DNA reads TGTGCCTGGATCCTAGCGGGGGGAGTGGGGATTACAAATGAGCAGTTCTTC.

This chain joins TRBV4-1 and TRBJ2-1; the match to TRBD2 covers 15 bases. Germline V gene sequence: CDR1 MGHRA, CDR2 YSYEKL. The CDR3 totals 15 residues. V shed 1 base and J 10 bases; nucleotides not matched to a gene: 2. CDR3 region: CASSQAGLAGGEQFF. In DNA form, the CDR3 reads TGCGCCAGCAGCCAAGCGGGACTAGCGGGAGGAGAGCAGTTCTTC.

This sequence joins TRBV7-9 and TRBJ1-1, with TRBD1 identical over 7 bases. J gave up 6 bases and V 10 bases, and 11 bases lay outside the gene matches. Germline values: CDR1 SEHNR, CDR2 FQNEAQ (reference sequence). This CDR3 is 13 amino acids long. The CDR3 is CATAARQGAEAFF. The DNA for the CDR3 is TGTGCCACCGCGGCACGACAGGGCGCTGAAGCTTTCTTT.

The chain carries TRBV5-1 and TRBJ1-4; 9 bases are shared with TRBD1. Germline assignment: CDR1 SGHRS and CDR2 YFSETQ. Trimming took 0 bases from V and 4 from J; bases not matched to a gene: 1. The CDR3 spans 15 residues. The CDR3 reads CASSLGTGDNEKLFF. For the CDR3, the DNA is TGCGCCAGCAGCTTGGGGACAGGGGATAATGAAAAACTGTTTTTT. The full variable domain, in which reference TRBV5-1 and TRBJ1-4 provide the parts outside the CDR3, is KAGVTQTPRYLIKTRGQQVTLSCSPISGHRSVSWYQQTPGQGLQFLFEYFSETQRNKGNFPGRFSGRQFSNSRSEMNVSTLELGDSALYLCASSLGTGDNEKLFFGSGTQLSVL.

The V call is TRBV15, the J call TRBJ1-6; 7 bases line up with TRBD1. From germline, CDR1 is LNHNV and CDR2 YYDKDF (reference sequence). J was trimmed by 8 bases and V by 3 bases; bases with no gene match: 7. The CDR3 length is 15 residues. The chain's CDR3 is CATSREQGIDSPLHF. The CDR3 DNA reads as TGTGCCACCAGCAGGGAACAGGGGATTGATTCACCCCTCCACTTT.

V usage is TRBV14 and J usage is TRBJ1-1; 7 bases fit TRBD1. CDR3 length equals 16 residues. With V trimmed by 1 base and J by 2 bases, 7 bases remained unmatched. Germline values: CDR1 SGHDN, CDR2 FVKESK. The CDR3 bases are TGTGCCAGCAGCCAAGTTGGGGCAGGGGGTAACACTGAAGCTTTCTTT. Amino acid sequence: CASSQVGAGGNTEAFF.

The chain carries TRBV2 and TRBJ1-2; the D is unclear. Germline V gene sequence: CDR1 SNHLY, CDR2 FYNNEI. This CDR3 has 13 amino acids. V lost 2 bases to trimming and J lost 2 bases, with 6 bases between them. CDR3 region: CASSELRNYGYTF. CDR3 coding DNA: TGTGCCAGCAGTGAACTCAGGAACTATGGCTACACCTTC.

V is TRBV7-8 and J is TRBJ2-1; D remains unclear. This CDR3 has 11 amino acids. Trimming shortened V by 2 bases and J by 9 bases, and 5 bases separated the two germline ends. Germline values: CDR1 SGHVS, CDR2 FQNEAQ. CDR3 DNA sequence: TGTGCCAGCAGCTTAATCGGTGAGCAGTTCTTC. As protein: CASSLIGEQFF.

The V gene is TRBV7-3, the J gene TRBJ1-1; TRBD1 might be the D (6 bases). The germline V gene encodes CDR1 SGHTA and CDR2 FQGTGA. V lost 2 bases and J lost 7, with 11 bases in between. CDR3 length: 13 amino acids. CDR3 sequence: CASSLAGTREAFF. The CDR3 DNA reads TGTGCCAGCAGCTTAGCCGGGACACGTGAAGCTTTCTTT.

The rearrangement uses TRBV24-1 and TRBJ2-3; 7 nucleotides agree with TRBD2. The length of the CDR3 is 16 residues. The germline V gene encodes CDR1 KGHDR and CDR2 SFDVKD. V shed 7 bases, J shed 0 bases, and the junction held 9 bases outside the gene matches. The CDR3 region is CATREGTTSSTDTQYF. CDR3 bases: TGTGCCACCAGAGAAGGGACTACCTCTAGCACAGATACGCAGTATTTT.

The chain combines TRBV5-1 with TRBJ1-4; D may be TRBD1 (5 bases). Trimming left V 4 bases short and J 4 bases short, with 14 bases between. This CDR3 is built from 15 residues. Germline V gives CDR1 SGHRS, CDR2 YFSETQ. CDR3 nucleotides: TGCGCCAGCAGCGCGAATCAGGGTCTTAATGAAAAACTGTTTTTT. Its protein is CASSANQGLNEKLFF.

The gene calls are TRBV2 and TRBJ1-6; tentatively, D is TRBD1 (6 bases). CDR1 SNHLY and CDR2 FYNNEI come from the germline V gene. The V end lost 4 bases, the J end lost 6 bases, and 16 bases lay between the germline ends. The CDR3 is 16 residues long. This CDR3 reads CASSANGGGLNSPLHF. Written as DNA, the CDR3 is TGTGCCAGCAGTGCCAACGGGGGGGGGCTTAATTCACCCCTCCACTTT.

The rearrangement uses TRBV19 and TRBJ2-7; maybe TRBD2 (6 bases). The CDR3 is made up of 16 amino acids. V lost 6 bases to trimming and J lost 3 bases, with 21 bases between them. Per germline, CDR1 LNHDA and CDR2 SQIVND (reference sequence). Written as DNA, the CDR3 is TGTGCCAGTAGCACCCACCCTAGCGACGGGATCTACGAGCAGTACGTC. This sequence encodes CASSTHPSDGIYEQYV.

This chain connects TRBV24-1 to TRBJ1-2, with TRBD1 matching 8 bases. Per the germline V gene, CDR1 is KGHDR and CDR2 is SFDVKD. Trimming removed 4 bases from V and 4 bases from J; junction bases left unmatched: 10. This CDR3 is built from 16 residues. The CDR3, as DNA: TGTGCCACCAGTGACCCCGGGACAGGCGATAGCTATGGCTACACCTTC. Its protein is CATSDPGTGDSYGYTF.

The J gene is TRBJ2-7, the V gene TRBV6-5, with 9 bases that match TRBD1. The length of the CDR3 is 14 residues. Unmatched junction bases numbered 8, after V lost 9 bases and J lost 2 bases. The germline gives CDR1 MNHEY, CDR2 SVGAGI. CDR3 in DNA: TGTGCCAGTAAAACAGGGGGCTTTACCTACGAGCAGTACGTC. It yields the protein CASKTGGFTYEQYV.

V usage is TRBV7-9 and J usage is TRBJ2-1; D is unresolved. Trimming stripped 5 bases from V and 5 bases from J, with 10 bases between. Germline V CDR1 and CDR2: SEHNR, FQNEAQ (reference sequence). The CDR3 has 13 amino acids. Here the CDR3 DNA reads TGTGCCAGCAGCACCTCTCTAAACAATGAGCAGTTCTTC. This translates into CASSTSLNNEQFF.

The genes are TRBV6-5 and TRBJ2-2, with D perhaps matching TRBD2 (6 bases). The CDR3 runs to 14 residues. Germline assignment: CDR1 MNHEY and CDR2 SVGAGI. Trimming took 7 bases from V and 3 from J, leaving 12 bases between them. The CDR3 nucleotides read TGTGCCAGCAAGGGGCGGGATGACACCGGGGAGCTGTTTTTT. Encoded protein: CASKGRDDTGELFF.

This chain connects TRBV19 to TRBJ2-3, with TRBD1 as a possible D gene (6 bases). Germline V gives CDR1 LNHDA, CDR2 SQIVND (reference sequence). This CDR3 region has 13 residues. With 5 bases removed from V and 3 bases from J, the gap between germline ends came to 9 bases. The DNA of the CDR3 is TGTGCCAGTAGTGGGCAGGGGACAGATACGCAGTATTTT. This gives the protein CASSGQGTDTQYF.

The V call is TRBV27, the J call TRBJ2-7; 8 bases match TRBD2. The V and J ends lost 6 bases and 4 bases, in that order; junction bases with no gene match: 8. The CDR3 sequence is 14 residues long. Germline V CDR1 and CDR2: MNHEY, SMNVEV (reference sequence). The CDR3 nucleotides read TGTGCCAGCAGACTAGCGGCGGGGACATACGAGCAGTACTTC. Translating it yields CASRLAAGTYEQYF.